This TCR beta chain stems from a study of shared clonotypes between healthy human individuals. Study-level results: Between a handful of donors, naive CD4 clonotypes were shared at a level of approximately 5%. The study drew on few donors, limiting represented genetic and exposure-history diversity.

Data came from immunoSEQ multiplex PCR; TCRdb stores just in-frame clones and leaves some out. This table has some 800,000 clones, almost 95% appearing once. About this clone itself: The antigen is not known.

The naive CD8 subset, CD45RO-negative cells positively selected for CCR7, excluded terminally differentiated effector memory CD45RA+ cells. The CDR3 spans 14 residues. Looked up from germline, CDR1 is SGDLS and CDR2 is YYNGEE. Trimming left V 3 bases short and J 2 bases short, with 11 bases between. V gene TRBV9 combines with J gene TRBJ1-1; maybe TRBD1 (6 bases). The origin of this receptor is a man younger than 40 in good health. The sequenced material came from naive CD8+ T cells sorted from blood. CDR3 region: CASSAGVGNTEAFF. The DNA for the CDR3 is TGTGCCAGCAGCGCAGGGGTAGGAAACACTGAAGCTTTCTTT. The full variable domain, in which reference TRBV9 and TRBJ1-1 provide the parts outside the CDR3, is DSGVTQTPKHLITATGQRVTLRCSPRSGDLSVYWYQQSLDQGLQFLIQYYNGEERAKGNILERFSAQQFPDLHSELNLSSLELGDSALYFCASSAGVGNTEAFFGQGTRLTVV.